The 8 T cell receptor beta chains below all came from one sample that was sequenced in a study of blood T cell repertoires in COVID-19. Some clones are missing from TCRdb's copy, which holds only in-frame ones; the method was immunoSEQ multiplex PCR. The sample lists about 360,000 clones, around 90% occurring once. Material: PBMCs or T cells enriched from blood (not recorded which). The receptors here all came from a woman aged 40 to 50 with acute COVID-19.

The gene calls are TRBV5-1 and TRBJ2-3; weak D call: TRBD2 (5 bases). In germline, CDR1 is SGHRS, CDR2 YFSETQ. This CDR3 comprises 14 residues. Trimming took off 0 bases at V and 3 bases at J, with 8 bases between the two ends. CDR3: CASSLGTGTDTQYF. The DNA of the CDR3 is TGCGCCAGCAGCTTGGGGACTGGAACAGATACGCAGTATTTT.

This clone was seen just once. This rearrangement joins TRBV10-2 to TRBJ2-7; possible D gene TRBD2, 5 bases. The ends were cut back, 4 bases at V and 7 bases at J, with 23 bases in the middle. CDR3 size: 16 residues. Germline CDR1 is WSHSY and CDR2 is SAAADI. CDR3 protein: CASSVPPASSSLEQYF. CDR3 nucleotides: TGCGCCAGCAGTGTCCCCCCGGCCTCTAGCTCCCTAGAGCAGTACTTC.

This clone was recorded a few times. V and J are TRBV29-1 and TRBJ1-1; TRBD1 might be the D (6 bases). Germline-derived CDR1 and CDR2 are SQVTM and ANQGSEA. Trimming stripped 4 bases from V and 3 bases from J, with 15 bases between. The CDR3 has 14 amino acids. The CDR3 here is CSVGAGEWDTEAFF. The DNA for the CDR3 is TGCAGCGTTGGGGCAGGGGAATGGGACACTGAAGCTTTCTTT.

This rearrangement joins TRBV9 to TRBJ2-2, with D possibly being TRBD2 (5 bases). Trimming left V 0 bases short and J 0 bases short, with 9 bases between. Germline V gene sequence: CDR1 SGDLS, CDR2 YYNGEE. The CDR3 has 16 amino acids. CDR3 nucleotide sequence: TGTGCCAGCAGCGTAGGGCAGGAGGCGAACACCGGGGAGCTGTTTTTT. The encoded protein is CASSVGQEANTGELFF.

The chain has TRBV5-6 and TRBJ1-6, with a weak D call TRBD1 (6 bases). This CDR3 spans 12 amino acids. Trimming removed 4 bases from V and 10 bases from J, with 9 bases in between. Germline V gives CDR1 SGHDT, CDR2 YYEEEE. The CDR3 loop reads CASSGQGSPLHF. Here the CDR3 DNA reads TGTGCCAGCAGCGGGCAGGGGTCACCCCTCCACTTT.

The chain is built from TRBV5-4 and TRBJ2-1; no clear D. The germline V gene has CDR1 SGHNT and CDR2 YYREEE (reference sequence). The CDR3 is 13 residues long. V gave up 6 bases and J gave up 1 base, with 8 bases separating them. The CDR3 coding sequence is TGTGCCAGCAATCCCCCGTCCTACAATGAGCAGTTCTTC. Its protein is CASNPPSYNEQFF.

The rearrangement links TRBV19 to TRBJ2-4; 9 bases are a match to TRBD1. The CDR3 runs to 18 residues. Germline values: CDR1 LNHDA, CDR2 SQIVND (reference sequence). Germline trimming cut 1 base from V and 1 base from J; bases unmatched to any gene: 8. The CDR3 loop is CASSIAAYRGLAKNIQYF. In DNA form, the CDR3 reads TGTGCCAGTAGTATAGCCGCGTACAGGGGGCTGGCCAAAAACATTCAGTACTTC.

J is TRBJ1-2 and V is TRBV12-5; unclear D gene. Germline-derived CDR1 and CDR2 are LGHNT and FRNRAP. CDR3 length: 12 residues. Between the trimmed V and J ends, which lost 6 bases and 8 bases, there was a span of 13 bases. The CDR3 loop is CASGPPGTGYTF. In DNA, the CDR3 is TGTGCTAGTGGCCCACCGGGAACCGGCTACACCTTC.